This TCR beta chain was sequenced for a study of cytomegalovirus exposure and HLA in healthy donors (dated by TCRdb to about 2017). Background on the whole study: In an earlier analysis of around 540 of the donors, about 260 Gb of sequence data and roughly 100 million unique TCR beta sequences from about 180 million T cells were reported. Donor age, sex, ethnicity and CMV serostatus were compiled together with the repertoire data. Around 320 gigabases of sequencing data and approximately 80 million unique TCR sequences were included in an early release covering roughly 600 HLA-typed donors. Because of strong linkage in the cohort, a few DR-DQ haplotypes were treated as single units for association and clustering. The later analysis used no new phenotypic data to find candidate immune exposures, relying instead on TCR beta sequences and their occurrence across donors. HLA typing included class I and class II loci at four-digit resolution. The study aimed to test whether cataloging public T cell receptors could reveal signatures of past pathogen exposure. All discovery cohort repertoires had been generated using a single sequencing platform. The study combined high-throughput TCR immunosequencing, statistical association of individual TCRs with disease status, and machine learning to predict cytomegalovirus infection status. In addition to the first cohort of 666 subjects, a separate validation cohort of approximately 130 different subjects was used. A later analysis re-examined previously published TCR beta repertoires from roughly 720 donors and added high-resolution HLA genotyping to investigate patterns of TCR occurrence. Among the approximately 430 genotyped donors, around 81% belonged to the genetic ancestry cluster associated with self-reported Caucasian donors. Among about 400 genotyped donors of the cohort, an average of approximately 220,000 unique TCR beta nucleotide sequences was sequenced per donor, of which 15% to 20% were non-productive. The T cell repertoires of under 700 subjects were profiled by immunosequencing and related to cytomegalovirus serostatus. An earlier analysis of 587 of the donors used high-throughput TCR beta sequencing to judge whether each TCR beta V gene segment behaved as functional or pseudogenic. A later genetic analysis used genome-wide SNP genotypes for about 65% of the roughly 700 donors, treating that subset as a discovery cohort. Typing coverage varied by locus: roughly 629-630 donors for A, B, C, DRB1 and DQB1; approximately 500 for DQA1; 600 to 610 for DPA1; 400 to 480 for DPB1.

General conclusions and limits of the study: A later genetic analysis reported fewer N-insertions in productive TCRs among donors in an Asian-associated ancestry cluster than the roughly 620-donor mean. A further reported finding was that TCR beta sequences accurately predicted the HLA-A and HLA-B alleles for most subjects in the first cohort. An association between a missense DCLRE1C variant and V-gene and J-gene trimming of TCR beta chains was found in a later genetic analysis and replicated in an independent cohort. The study listed approximately 150 TCR beta chains as associated with cytomegalovirus. A later analysis found that HLA-associated TCR beta chains were more clonally expanded and had lower generation probabilities than equally common non-associated chains. Because HLA typing was unavailable for some donors at each locus, only the typed subset was used in association tests. The authors suggested that the approach could potentially be extended to other disease states and immunological phenotypes. In vitro tests confirmed that a few of the cytomegalovirus-associated TCR beta chains recognize cytomegalovirus antigens. The sequencing pipeline was judged likely to have produced a cluster of highly shared sequence variants as a technical artifact. Assigning TCR associations to individual alleles was difficult when HLA alleles, especially DR and DQ, strongly co-occurred. An earlier analysis of approximately 540 of the donors showed that most TCR beta V segments appeared in productive rearrangements either about 87% or about 30% of the time, which broadly matched IMGT annotations. A later analysis associated 17,000 or so TCR beta sequences with specific HLA alleles at a false discovery rate of 0.05. Cytomegalovirus status was reported to be diagnosed by the classifier with high specificity and sensitivity in both the original and validation cohorts. The cohort was sequenced for TCR beta chains only, and without alpha or paired-chain data the features that could be detected were limited. Across donors, most TCR sequences were observed very rarely, whereas some public TCRs were present in many individuals. In a later analysis, TCR association rates were found to vary across HLA loci, with the most associated TCRs seen for DRB1 alleles and the fewest for HLA-C alleles. Presence/absence analyses assumed roughly uniform sequencing depth across donors, an assumption that may not hold. In a later analysis, several top co-occurrence clusters were reported to appear linked to parvovirus B19, influenza, CMV and Epstein-Barr virus. Because counts were too low, roughly 16 rarely observed V segments, including chromosome 9 orphons, were excluded from the earlier analysis of some 540 of the donors. Linkage disequilibrium might explain the correlated functional status among segregating V segments, but an unknown experimental factor could not be ruled out. According to a later analysis, most CMV-associated TCR beta chains appeared to be HLA-restricted, and the HLA associations seemed to be driven largely by CMV exposure. The 87-base-pair reads could not distinguish some IMGT-functional V segments, including TRBV6-2 and TRBV6-3, so those segments were excluded. For the cohort, immune exposure information was limited to CMV serostatus.

The library was made by the immunoSEQ multiplex PCR assay. For the multiplex PCR, a mixture combining 60 forward primers for TCR Vbeta segments and 13 reverse primers for TCR Jbeta segments was used. A multiplex PCR assay on genomic DNA amplified the CDR3 region of rearranged TCR beta genes. On the Illumina HiSeq System, the amplified TCR beta libraries were sequenced as 87-base-pair reads. Under the source paper's analysis protocol: In a later analysis, 70 million to 95 million unique TCR beta chains were counted across the 500 to 850 repertoires, and around 11 million of these chains were shared by at least two donors. Raw reads were error-corrected and collapsed into unique sequences by a nearest-neighbor algorithm in which closely related sequences were merged to remove PCR and sequencing errors. V, D and J gene segments were assigned by aligning CDR3 sequences to IMGT reference sequences. Each retained sequence needed at least a six-nucleotide match to both a V gene segment and a J gene segment. Rearrangements were classified as productive when the CDR3 lacked stop codons and remained in frame with V and J, and all other rearrangements were classified as non-productive. CDR3 was defined according to IMGT convention as the region running from the second conserved V-encoded cysteine to the conserved J-encoded phenylalanine. In an earlier analysis of approximately 500 of the donors, sequences lacking an unambiguous match to a single V gene segment were excluded. An earlier analysis of fewer than 650 of the donors classified V segments as functional when productive rearrangements were above 56.7% and as segregating when the standard deviation between donors was above 5%. To diagnose cytomegalovirus status from the catalog of TCR beta chain sequences, a statistical classification framework was built. In a later analysis, V and J genes were assigned by comparing TCR nucleotide sequences against IMGT/GENE-DB human TR gene sequences. The TCRdist pipeline was used in a later analysis to assign CDR3 sequences and most-parsimonious VDJ recombination scenarios. In a later analysis, each TCR beta chain was defined by its CDR3 amino acid sequence together with its V-gene family, and reads without a unique V-gene family were excluded. As a way to deal with suspected cross-contamination and a sequencing artifact, a later analysis dropped roughly 620 nucleotide sequences that were highly shared and had low generation probability. In a later analysis, a clonal expansion index for each public chain was calculated from normalized within-repertoire ranks of inferred template counts. In a later analysis, generation probabilities were computed using a VDJ recombination model fitted to out-of-frame rearrangements, and the results were checked against IGoR. A later analysis scored TCR-TCR, TCR-HLA and TCR-CMV co-occurrence with hypergeometric tests, applying a repertoire-size bias correction to TCR pairs. A later analysis estimated false discovery rates by permuting HLA or CMV assignments 20 times. A later analysis grouped co-occurring TCRs with DBSCAN, adding TCRdist sequence similarity when clustering within HLA-allele-positive subsets. Co-occurrence clustering excluded repertoires with fewer than 30,000 or more than 120,000 public chains, plus five with anomalous nucleotide sharing. Drawn from immuneACCESS, this table holds only the in-frame rearrangements with V and J called that TCRdb kept. Clones are partly lost; checked studies trace under half to an unresolved V gene and leave the rest unexplained. V, J and clone size reflect that table, while D and trimming were determined from the DNA. The sample table shows approximately 84,000 clones, and more than 70% are seen once. The top ten clonotypes cover approximately 2.3% of the sample.

The cohort was made up of roughly 670 healthy bone marrow donors. At the time of sampling, every cohort member was nominally healthy, though immune exposures that went unrecorded were likely present. The donor was CMV seronegative and belonged to the group of 320 or so seronegative cohort members. A peripheral blood sample was collected from each donor, and TCR beta sequencing was performed on peripheral blood mononuclear cells. Genomic DNA extraction from the blood cell samples was performed with the Qiagen DNeasy Blood Extraction Kit. This clone was seen a single time. Its recognized antigen is unknown. No qualities accompany the bases; no much larger clone lies one base away. At the junction V is shortened by 1 base and J by 4 bases; bases outside the gene matches: 7. CDR1 and CDR2 (SQVTM, ANQGSEA) derive from the germline V gene. Its CDR3 holds 16 amino acids, cysteine through phenylalanine. Only CDR3 DNA is held: 48 bases, read in frame from base 1.

The receptor comes from a man aged 35-49 years in good health and CMV-seronegative. Input material: PBMCs. Rearrangement joined TRBV29-1 to TRBJ2-2, and TRBD1 aligns with 9 junction nucleotides. The CDR3 region has the sequence CSVEALGQGVTGELFF. DNA sequence: TGCAGCGTTGAAGCCCTGGGACAGGGCGTCACCGGGGAGCTGTTTTTT.